These 15 T cell receptor beta chains were sequenced from one sample in a study of CD8 T cells in ankylosing spondylitis. TCRdb fed the 5' RACE reads into MiXCR, producing one record per CDR3 protein. The data contain about 240,000 distinct CDR3 sequences, 24% of them singletons. Sequenced: blood, either unsorted or a sorted T cell fraction (not recorded which). Receptors originate from a male donor with ankylosing spondylitis or in good health (not recorded which).

V is TRBV24-1 and J is TRBJ2-7; 7 positions match TRBD1. Germline lookup yields CDR1 KGHDR and CDR2 SFDVKD. This CDR3 contains 14 residues. V trimming: 3 bases; J trimming: 3 bases; junction bases outside the gene matches: 4. Written as DNA, the CDR3 is TGTGCCACCAGTGATGTGACAGGGAACTACGAGCAGTACTTC. Translated: CATSDVTGNYEQYF.

The chain links TRBV6-5 to TRBJ2-3, with TRBD2 matching over 12 bases. V dropped 4 bases and J dropped 4; count of bases not matched to a gene: 3. Germline lookup yields CDR1 MNHEY and CDR2 SVGAGI. The length of the CDR3 is 15 residues. The CDR3 is CASSWTSGDPDTQYF. The CDR3 nucleotides read TGTGCCAGCAGTTGGACTAGCGGGGACCCAGATACGCAGTATTTT.

This clonotype has just a few counts. V is TRBV4-1 and J is TRBJ2-3; D perhaps matches TRBD1 (5 bases). V was clipped by 4 bases and J by 4 bases, with 15 bases between them. The CDR3 extends over 15 amino acids. Germline V gene sequence: CDR1 MGHRA, CDR2 YSYEKL. CDR3 loop: CASSPSVTGADTQYF. The CDR3 DNA is TGCGCCAGCAGCCCTTCGGTCACAGGCGCAGATACGCAGTATTTT.

The chain links TRBV6-1 to TRBJ2-1; 10 nucleotides line up with TRBD1. The junction had 8 bases not matched to a gene; V was cut back by 6 bases and J by 6 bases. Germline V lookup: CDR1 MNHNS, CDR2 SASEGT. This CDR3 spans 15 amino acids. The CDR3 sequence is CASRSSGTGANEQFF. As DNA, the CDR3 is TGTGCCAGCAGGTCATCCGGGACAGGGGCCAATGAGCAGTTCTTC.

The chain links TRBV20-1 to TRBJ2-3; TRBD2 matches 8 bases. V trimming: 0 bases; J trimming: 1 base; junction bases outside the gene matches: 6. The CDR3 consists of 16 residues. Germline V gives CDR1 DFQATT, CDR2 SNEGSKA (reference sequence). The CDR3 sequence: CSARDGVAGRTDTQYF. CDR3 nucleotides: TGCAGTGCTAGAGATGGGGTAGCGGGGCGCACAGATACGCAGTATTTT.

Many counts were recorded for this clonotype. V usage is TRBV29-1 and J usage is TRBJ2-5, with D possibly being TRBD1 (6 bases). CDR3 length equals 14 residues. Between the trimmed V and J ends, which lost 4 bases and 0 bases, there was a span of 12 bases. Germline loops: CDR1 SQVTM, CDR2 ANQGSEA. CDR3 residues: CSVVSGVNQETQYF. The CDR3 DNA follows: TGCAGCGTTGTCTCAGGGGTAAACCAAGAGACCCAGTACTTC.

This clonotype was observed a few times. The V call is TRBV20-1, the J call TRBJ2-7; 9 bases align to TRBD1. Per the germline V gene, CDR1 is DFQATT and CDR2 is SNEGSKA (reference sequence). Trimming at V came to 6 bases and at J to 3 bases, leaving 6 bases not matched to a gene. The CDR3 covers 13 residues. CDR3 residues: CSALGQGIYEQYF. As DNA, the CDR3 is TGCAGTGCCCTGGGACAGGGTATCTACGAGCAGTACTTC.

The J gene is TRBJ2-3, the V gene TRBV6-1; 11 bases map to TRBD1. This CDR3 spans 14 amino acids. V dropped 8 bases and J dropped 4; count of bases not matched to a gene: 5. In germline, CDR1 is MNHNS, CDR2 SASEGT. CDR3: CASQRGQGADTQYF. The DNA for the CDR3 is TGTGCCAGCCAAAGGGGACAGGGGGCAGATACGCAGTATTTT.

This clonotype turned up a few times. The chain combines TRBV5-5 with TRBJ2-5, with D possibly matching TRBD1 (6 bases). Germline V gene lookup returns CDR1 SGHKS and CDR2 YYEKEE (reference sequence). This CDR3 region has 15 residues. V was trimmed by 5 bases and J by 0 bases, leaving 14 bases between them. The CDR3 is CASRPGQTYQETQYF. CDR3 nucleotides: TGTGCCAGCAGACCCGGACAGACGTACCAAGAGACCCAGTACTTC.

In the case of this clonotype: The CDR3 does not close with the conserved phenylalanine or tryptophan, likely indicating a read error. The CDR3 loop reads CASGSRANYGYTL. The CDR3, as DNA: TGTGCCAGCGGTAGTCGGGCTAACTATGGCTACACCCTC. V gene TRBV6-6 combines with J gene TRBJ1-2; D uncertain. Deletions cut 8 bases from V and 0 bases from J, with 10 bases between. Germline V lookup: CDR1 MNHNY, CDR2 SVGAGI (reference sequence). The CDR3 extends over 13 amino acids.

Comment on this clonotype: Germline is not matched at one junction end, which may reflect a read error. The chain carries TRBV11-2 and TRBJ2-5, with D tentatively TRBD2 (7 bases). Germline lookup yields CDR1 SGHAT and CDR2 FQNNGV. There are 13 residues in the CDR3. For the CDR3, the DNA is TGTGCCAGCAGCTTTGGGGGGCGGGAGACCCAGCACTTC. The encoded protein is CASSFGGRETQHF.

The chain uses TRBV20-1 and TRBJ2-3; 8 nucleotides align to TRBD2. Trimming removed 4 bases from V and 1 base from J; junction bases left unmatched: 4. The CDR3 runs 14 residues. CDR1 and CDR2 from the germline V gene are DFQATT and SNEGSKA (reference sequence). The CDR3 reads CSAKGLAGTDTQYF. The CDR3 DNA follows: TGCAGTGCTAAAGGACTAGCCGGCACAGATACGCAGTATTTT.

The rearrangement joins TRBV6-1 to TRBJ1-4; 7 positions match TRBD1. The ends lost 6 bases at V and 8 bases at J; junction bases unmatched: 9. Germline values: CDR1 MNHNS, CDR2 SASEGT. CDR3 length: 14 amino acids. The CDR3 region is CASRRTDRVEKLFF. CDR3 sequence (DNA): TGTGCCAGCAGGCGGACCGACAGGGTGGAAAAACTGTTTTTT.

This clonotype was counted at least ten times. The chain recombines TRBV10-3 with TRBJ2-7, with TRBD1 matching 11 bases. Germline lookup yields CDR1 ENHRY and CDR2 SYGVKD. The CDR3 is 14 residues long. Trimming removed 4 bases from V and 6 bases from J; junction bases left unmatched: 5. The CDR3 sequence is CAISAGQGASEQYF. The DNA of the CDR3 is TGTGCCATCAGTGCTGGACAGGGGGCAAGCGAGCAGTACTTC.

This clonotype was seen at least ten times. The V and J genes are TRBV12-3 or TRBV12-4 and TRBJ1-6; no reliable D call. This CDR3 has 13 residues. V shed 6 bases and J shed 5 bases, with 8 bases lying between them. The CDR3 DNA is TGTGCCAGCAGGGTATCAGATAATTCACCCCTCCACTTT. It codes for CASRVSDNSPLHF.